This record concerns one TCR beta chain sequence. This entry is derived from a study of blood T cell repertoires in COVID-19. V lost 5 bases, J lost 4 bases, and 8 bases stayed unmatched. CDR1 and CDR2 (germline): SGHTA, FQGNSA. The CDR3 spans 15 residues. Authors' analysis steps: Estimated nucleated cell counts came from reference gene primer amplification. TCRdb's copy holds only in-frame clones and misses some; the assay was immunoSEQ multiplex PCR. V, J and clone size reflect that table, while D and trimming were determined from the DNA. The table shows 90,000 to 110,000 clones, with roughly 80% occurring only once.

Material: peripheral blood. The chain joins TRBV7-2 to TRBJ2-3; 8 bases agree with TRBD2. This receptor was obtained from a woman aged 80 or over with acute or convalescent COVID-19. The CDR3 region is CASSLPGLVADTQYF. CDR3 nucleotide sequence: TGTGCCAGCAGCCTACCGGGACTAGTCGCAGATACGCAGTATTTT.